A single sample is the source of the 7 T cell receptor beta chains below, sequenced in a study of CD8+CD57+ T cells in acquired aplastic anemia. TCR beta VDJ and CDR3 were profiled, and genomic DNA was the template. In TCRdb, the reads were re-called with MiXCR into one record per CDR3 protein. The sample includes some 190,000 distinct CDR3 sequences, just over 45% of them seen just once. The specimen sequenced was sorted CD4+, CD8+, or CD8+CD57+ T cells (not recorded which) from PBMCs. These receptors all come from a human donor in good health.

The chain joins TRBV20-1 to TRBJ2-2, with D hard to call. Between the trimmed V and J ends, which lost 0 bases and 2 bases, there was a span of 10 bases. The CDR3 contains 15 residues. CDR1 is DFQATT and CDR2 is SNEGSKA in the germline V gene (reference sequence). Here the CDR3 reads CSARDYAINTGELFF. Written as DNA, the CDR3 is TGCAGTGCTAGAGATTACGCTATAAACACCGGGGAGCTGTTTTTT.

Note on this clonotype: Since a much larger clone is just one base distant, this may be a read error. The chain employs TRBV7-2 and TRBJ2-7, with D possibly being TRBD1 (6 bases). The assigned J gene may be wrong: the sequence end matches TRBJ2-1 better. This CDR3 has 15 residues. CDR1 SGHTA and CDR2 FQGNSA come from the germline V gene. CDR3 sequence reads: CASSLALRGGNGQFF. The CDR3 nucleotides are TGTGCCAGCAGCTTAGCTTTGAGAGGGGGAAATGGGCAGTTCTTC.

This clonotype was seen a few times. A much larger clone lies a single base off, so this may be a read error. The chain recombines TRBV19 with TRBJ2-3; TRBD1 agrees at 7 bases. The CDR3 covers 15 residues. Germline-derived CDR1 and CDR2 are LNHDA and SQIVND (reference sequence). As DNA, the CDR3 is TGTGCCGGTAGTACCAAACAGGGGCCCCCAGATACGCAGTATTTT. This gives the protein CAGSTKQGPPDTQYF.

The chain is built from TRBV10-3 and TRBJ2-7; TRBD1 matches 7 bases. The junction had 10 bases not matched to a gene; V was cut back by 8 bases and J by 3 bases. The germline gives CDR1 ENHRY, CDR2 SYGVKD. The CDR3 loop spans 14 amino acids. CDR3 residues: CAIGDTQGIYEQYF. In DNA form, the CDR3 reads TGTGCCATCGGCGATACACAGGGGATCTACGAGCAGTACTTC.

The chain links TRBV10-3 to TRBJ2-1; D remains unclear. The germline V and J ends were trimmed by 4 bases and 6 bases, with 10 bases remaining between them. This CDR3 comprises 13 residues. Germline V lookup: CDR1 ENHRY, CDR2 SYGVKD. The CDR3 is CAISVELSNEQFF. CDR3 bases: TGTGCCATCAGTGTCGAGCTCTCCAATGAGCAGTTCTTC.

The V call is TRBV15, the J call TRBJ2-7; maybe TRBD1 (6 bases). CDR1 is LNHNV and CDR2 is YYDKDF in the germline V gene (reference sequence). Between the trimmed V and J ends, which lost 7 bases and 7 bases, there was a span of 23 bases. The CDR3 covers 15 residues. The CDR3: CATTGFGDSTGEQYF. The CDR3 nucleotides read TGTGCCACCACCGGATTTGGAGACTCTACAGGGGAGCAGTACTTC.

This clonotype was seen at least ten times. The chain uses TRBV6-1 and TRBJ2-7; 11 bases are shared with TRBD2. This CDR3 is 15 amino acids long. The trim removed 4 bases at V and 9 bases at J, leaving 11 bases unmatched. Germline V gene sequence: CDR1 MNHNS, CDR2 SASEGT. CDR3 sequence reads: CASSAQLAGESWQYF. The CDR3 DNA sequence: TGTGCCAGCAGTGCCCAACTAGCGGGAGAATCTTGGCAGTACTTC.